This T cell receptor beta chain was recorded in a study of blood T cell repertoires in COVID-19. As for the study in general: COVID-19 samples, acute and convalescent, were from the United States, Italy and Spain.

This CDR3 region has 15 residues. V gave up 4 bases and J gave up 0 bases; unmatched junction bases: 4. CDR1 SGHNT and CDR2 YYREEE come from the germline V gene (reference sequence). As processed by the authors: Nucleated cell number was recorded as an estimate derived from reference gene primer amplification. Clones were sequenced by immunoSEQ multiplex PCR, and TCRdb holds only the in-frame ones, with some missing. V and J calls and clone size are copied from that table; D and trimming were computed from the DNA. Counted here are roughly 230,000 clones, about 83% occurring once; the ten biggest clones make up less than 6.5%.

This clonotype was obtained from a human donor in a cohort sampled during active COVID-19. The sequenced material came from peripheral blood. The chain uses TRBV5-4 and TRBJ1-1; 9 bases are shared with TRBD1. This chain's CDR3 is CASSHGTGMNTEAFF. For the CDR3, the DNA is TGTGCCAGCAGCCACGGGACAGGGATGAACACTGAAGCTTTCTTT.